This paragraph reports one TCR beta chain. The V segment lost 2 bases and the J segment 4 bases; nucleotides outside the gene matches: 10. The CDR3 has 17 amino acids. Germline-derived CDR1 and CDR2 are MNHEY and SVGEGT. The sample is drawn from a study of blood T cell repertoires in COVID-19. Study information: PBMCs, B-cell-depleted T cells, or T cells were the source of the cDNA or gDNA that made up the material.

Using immunoSEQ multiplex PCR, the repertoire was profiled, and TCRdb retains in-frame clones only, with some absent. The table has some 190,000 clones, around nine tenths seen once. This receptor was identified in a young man with active or convalescent COVID-19. Sequenced input: peripheral blood. V is TRBV6-2 or TRBV6-3 and J is TRBJ2-3; 9 nucleotides agree with TRBD1. This chain's CDR3 is CASSYTWGDRAADTQYF. CDR3 bases: TGTGCCAGCAGTTACACCTGGGGGGACAGGGCAGCAGATACGCAGTATTTT.